This T cell receptor beta chain was retrieved from a study of shared clonotypes between healthy human individuals. Whole-study findings and limits: Incompleteness in sorted-subset sequencing, despite large depth, was shown by rarefaction. For naive CD4 cells, roughly 5% of clonotypes were shared across a few donors.

Concerning this clone itself: The target antigen is unknown.

Sequencing was performed with immunoSEQ multiplex PCR; in TCRdb, only in-frame clones are kept and a portion is missing. The table shows about 300,000 clones, with around 72% occurring only once. The CDR3 covers 14 residues. V was clipped by 2 bases and J by 10 bases, with 16 bases between them. The V gene's germline CDR1 is SGHTS and CDR2 YDEGEE. The study separated CD4+ cells into CD45RA+ naive and CD45RA-negative memory subsets. The sequenced material came from memory CD4+ T cells sorted from blood. Regarding subset: CD45RA-negative fraction. The chain is built from TRBV5-8 and TRBJ2-1; perhaps TRBD2 as D (5 bases). This TCR derives from a man under 40 in good health. The CDR3 DNA reads as TGTGCCAGCAGCTTCTTCCGGCAGCGGTTAGAGCAGTTCTTC. Translated: CASSFFRQRLEQFF.